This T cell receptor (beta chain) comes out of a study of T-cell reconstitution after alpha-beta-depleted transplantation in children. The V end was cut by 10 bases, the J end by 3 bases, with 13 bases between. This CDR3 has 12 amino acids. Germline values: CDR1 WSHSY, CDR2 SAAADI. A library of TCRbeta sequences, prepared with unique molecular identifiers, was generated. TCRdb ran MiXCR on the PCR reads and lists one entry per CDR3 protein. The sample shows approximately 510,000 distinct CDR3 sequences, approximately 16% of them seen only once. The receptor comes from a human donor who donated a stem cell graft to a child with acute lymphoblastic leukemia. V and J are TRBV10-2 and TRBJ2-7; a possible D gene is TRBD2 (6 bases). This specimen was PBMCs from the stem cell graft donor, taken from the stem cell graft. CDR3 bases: TGCGCCACCTCCCCGGGACTCTACGAGCAGTACTTC. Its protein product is CATSPGLYEQYF.